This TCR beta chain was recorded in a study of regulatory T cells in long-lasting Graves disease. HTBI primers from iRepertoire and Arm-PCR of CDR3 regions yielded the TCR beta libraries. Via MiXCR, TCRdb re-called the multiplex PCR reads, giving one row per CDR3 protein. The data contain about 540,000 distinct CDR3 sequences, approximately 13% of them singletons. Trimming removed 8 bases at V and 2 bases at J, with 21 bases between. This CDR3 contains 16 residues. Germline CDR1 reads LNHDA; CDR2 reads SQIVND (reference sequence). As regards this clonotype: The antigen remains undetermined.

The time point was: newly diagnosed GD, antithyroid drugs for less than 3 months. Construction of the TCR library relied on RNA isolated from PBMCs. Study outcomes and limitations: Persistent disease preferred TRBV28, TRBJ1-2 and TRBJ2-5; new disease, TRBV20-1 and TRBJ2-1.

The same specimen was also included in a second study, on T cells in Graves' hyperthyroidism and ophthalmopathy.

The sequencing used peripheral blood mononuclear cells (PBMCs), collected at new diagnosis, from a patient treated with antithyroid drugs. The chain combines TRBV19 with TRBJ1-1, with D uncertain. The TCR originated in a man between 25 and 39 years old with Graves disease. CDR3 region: CASGPLPHKSNTEAFF. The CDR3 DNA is TGTGCCAGTGGCCCTCTCCCCCACAAATCTAACACTGAAGCTTTCTTT. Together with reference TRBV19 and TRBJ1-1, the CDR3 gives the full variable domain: DGGITQSPKYLFRKEGQNVTLSCEQNLNHDAMYWYRQDPGQGLRLIYYSQIVNDFQKGDIAEGYSVSREKKESFPLTVTSAQKNPTAFYLCASGPLPHKSNTEAFFGQGTRLTVV.